The next 15 T cell receptor beta chains were all read from a single sample in a study of blood T cell repertoires in COVID-19. Libraries were prepared by immunoSEQ multiplex PCR; TCRdb keeps only in-frame clonotypes and omits some of them. The sample comprises fewer than 300,000 clones, approximately 82% of which are singletons, and less than 4% rests with the top ten. Sequences were obtained from peripheral blood. These receptor sequences come from a woman aged 18-35 years with acute or convalescent COVID-19.

This clone appeared a single time. V usage is TRBV3-1 (or the pseudogene TRBV3-2) and J usage is TRBJ2-7, with 7 bases identical to TRBD1. The CDR3 spans 15 residues. V shed 4 bases, J shed 1 base, and the junction held 7 bases outside the gene matches. Germline CDR1 reads LGHDT; CDR2 reads YNNKEL (reference sequence). CDR3 amino acids: CASSPFTGASYEQYF. In nucleotides, the CDR3 is TGTGCCAGCAGCCCATTCACAGGGGCTTCCTACGAGCAGTACTTC.

This rearrangement joins TRBV3-1 (or the pseudogene TRBV3-2) to TRBJ2-3, with 12 bases matching TRBD2. V lost 0 bases and J lost 7; bases outside the gene matches: 5. The CDR3 runs 16 residues. Germline CDR1 LGHDT, CDR2 YNNKEL (reference sequence). CDR3 sequence (DNA): TGTGCCAGCAGCCAAGAAAGACTAGCGGGAGCAAATACGCAGTATTTT. It is translated as CASSQERLAGANTQYF.

V gene TRBV19 combines with J gene TRBJ1-1, with D uncertain. Trimming pared 1 base from V and 5 bases from J, leaving 8 bases between. Germline V gene data show CDR1 as LNHDA and CDR2 as SQIVND (reference sequence). The CDR3 is 13 amino acids. For the CDR3, the DNA is TGTGCCAGTAGTATAGTCCCTAGAACTGAAGCTTTCTTT. Protein product: CASSIVPRTEAFF.

This clone occurred a few times. This chain joins TRBV6-5 and TRBJ1-5; D ambiguous. In germline, CDR1 is MNHEY, CDR2 SVGAGI. This CDR3 spans 13 amino acids. V shed 0 bases and J shed 5 bases, with 5 bases lying between them. The CDR3 region is CASSYSKHQPQHF. The DNA for the CDR3 is TGTGCCAGCAGTTACTCGAAGCATCAGCCCCAGCATTTT.

The chain has TRBV18 and TRBJ2-7; 15 bases are a match to TRBD2. The CDR3 runs to 16 residues. Germline CDR1 is KGHSH and CDR2 is LQKENI. V was pared by 5 bases and J by 1 base, with 3 bases of the junction left unmatched. The CDR3 region has the DNA TGTGCCAGCTCAACAGGACTAGCGGGGGGGTCCTACGAGCAGTACTTC. Residues: CASSTGLAGGSYEQYF.

The gene calls are TRBV19 and TRBJ2-2, with 7 bases that match TRBD2. The CDR3 extends over 15 amino acids. V shed 6 bases, J shed 4 bases, and the junction held 8 bases outside the gene matches. CDR1 is LNHDA, CDR2 SQIVND, per germline (reference sequence). The CDR3 bases are TGTGCCAGTAGGCGGGGCGGGAGTGGCACCGGGGAGCTGTTTTTT. Translating gives CASRRGGSGTGELFF.

V gene TRBV4-3 combines with J gene TRBJ2-2; D might be TRBD2 (6 bases). Per the germline V gene, CDR1 is LGHNA and CDR2 is YSLEER. The CDR3 contains 15 residues. The V end lost 0 bases, the J end lost 8 bases, and 13 bases lay between the germline ends. The CDR3 DNA reads as TGCGCCAGCAGCCAAGATGAGGCGGGGCAGGGGGAGCTGTTTTTT. Protein sequence: CASSQDEAGQGELFF.

The chain employs TRBV4-1 and TRBJ2-7, with a possible D match to TRBD2 (6 bases). V was clipped by 1 base and J by 2 bases, with 12 bases between them. Per the germline V gene, CDR1 is MGHRA and CDR2 is YSYEKL. The CDR3 length is 15 residues. This chain's CDR3 is CASSQAVAAAYEQYF. The CDR3 DNA is TGCGCCAGCAGCCAAGCGGTAGCGGCAGCCTACGAGCAGTACTTC.

The chain links TRBV20-1 to TRBJ1-6, with a tentative D call TRBD1 (5 bases). V was cut by 3 bases and J by 4 bases, with 10 bases left in between. Germline CDR1 is DFQATT and CDR2 is SNEGSKA (reference sequence). The CDR3 covers 14 residues. This CDR3 is CSASKGQYNSPLHF. The CDR3 region has the DNA TGCAGTGCTAGTAAGGGGCAATATAATTCACCCCTCCACTTT.

The rearrangement uses TRBV10-2 and TRBJ2-1, with D possibly matching TRBD2 (6 bases). The V gene lost 1 base and the J gene lost 7 bases, with 8 bases spanning the gap. Germline V gives CDR1 WSHSY, CDR2 SAAADI. The CDR3 loop spans 13 amino acids. Here the CDR3 reads CASSEWGRNEQFF. In DNA form, the CDR3 reads TGCGCCAGCAGTGAGTGGGGGAGGAATGAGCAGTTCTTC.

V usage is TRBV7-2 and J usage is TRBJ1-2, with D unclear. Trimming removed 5 bases at V and 8 bases at J, with 15 bases between. Germline V gene sequence: CDR1 SGHTA, CDR2 FQGNSA. The CDR3 loop spans 13 amino acids. The CDR3: CASSPDGIYGYTF. CDR3 nucleotides: TGTGCCAGCAGCCCCGACGGGATCTACGGCTACACCTTC.

This clone appeared once. The rearrangement links TRBV7-9 to TRBJ2-7; D unclear. Trimming shortened V by 1 base and J by 3 bases, and 7 bases separated the two germline ends. CDR1 and CDR2 (germline): SEHNR, FQNEAQ (reference sequence). The CDR3 consists of 13 residues. The CDR3 sequence: CASSLDLFYEQYF. CDR3 in DNA: TGTGCCAGCAGCTTAGACCTATTCTACGAGCAGTACTTC.

This chain uses TRBV25-1 with TRBJ2-1, with 15 bases aligning to TRBD2. Germline values: CDR1 MGHDK, CDR2 SYGVNS. The CDR3 sequence is 17 residues long. The V segment lost 3 bases and the J segment 10 bases; nucleotides outside the gene matches: 10. CDR3 nucleotide sequence: TGTGCCAGCAGTGAGAGGGGGACTAGCGGGAGGCTCCGGGAGCAGTTCTTC. It encodes CASSERGTSGRLREQFF.

In its sample, this clone was seen once. The rearrangement links TRBV6-1 to TRBJ2-1; 7 bases align to TRBD1. The trim removed 0 bases at V and 9 bases at J, leaving 20 bases unmatched. Germline V lookup: CDR1 MNHNS, CDR2 SASEGT. The CDR3 has 19 amino acids. The CDR3 bases are TGTGCCAGCAGTGAAGCGAGGTCTACAGGGACAGCTACGACAAGTGAGCAGTTCTTC. It codes for CASSEARSTGTATTSEQFF.

The rearrangement joins TRBV27 to TRBJ2-2; 7 bases are shared with TRBD1. Germline V gene lookup returns CDR1 MNHEY and CDR2 SMNVEV (reference sequence). V lost 3 bases, J lost 1 base, and 5 bases stayed unmatched. The CDR3 totals 16 residues. The DNA of the CDR3 is TGTGCCAGCAGTTTTAGGAGGACAGGGAACACCGGGGAGCTGTTTTTT. Translating gives CASSFRRTGNTGELFF.